Each of the 10 T cell receptor beta chains below was sequenced from the same sample in a study of vaccination effects on CD4 cells after COVID-19. The culture ran for around nine days before CD4+ T cells were isolated. Measured with immunoSEQ multiplex PCR; TCRdb has only the in-frame clones, and not every one. This sample has fewer than 75,000 clones; roughly three quarters occur once, and the top ten carry roughly 2%. These receptors lack a known antigen. The specimen comprised CD4+ T cells from PBMCs cultured without peptide, sampled before COVID-19 vaccination. The receptors shown here come from a human donor who received a COVID-19 vaccine.

This sequence joins TRBV7-3 and TRBJ2-2; 10 bases fit TRBD2. Germline V gene sequence: CDR1 SGHTA, CDR2 FQGTGA. The CDR3 is 16 residues long. V was pared by 4 bases and J by 4 bases, with 6 bases of the junction left unmatched. The CDR3 nucleotides are TGTGCCAGCAGCTCTCTAGCGGGGGCGGTCACCGGGGAGCTGTTTTTT. It specifies CASSSLAGAVTGELFF.

The CDR3, as DNA: TGTGCCACCAGTCGGCAGGGCGTATACAATGAGCAGTTCTTC. Translation gives CATSRQGVYNEQFF. The chain employs TRBV24-1 and TRBJ2-1; a weak D match, TRBD1 (5 bases). The V and J ends lost 6 bases and 4 bases respectively, with 12 bases between them. The CDR3 runs 14 residues. CDR1 KGHDR and CDR2 SFDVKD come from the germline V gene.

The rearrangement links TRBV28 to TRBJ2-6; 7 bases are shared with TRBD2. After removal of 4 bases from V and 0 bases from J, the junction contained 6 bases not matched to a gene. Germline V lookup: CDR1 MDHEN, CDR2 SYDVKM. CDR3 length: 17 amino acids. CDR3 nucleotide sequence: TGTGCCAGCAGTTCGGGGGGTGCGGGCTCTGGGGCCAACGTCCTGACTTTC. Its translation: CASSSGGAGSGANVLTF. The whole variable domain, remainder taken from reference TRBV28 and TRBJ2-6, is DVKVTQSSRYLVKRTGEKVFLECVQDMDHENMFWYRQDPGLGLRLIYFSYDVKMKEKGDIPEGYSVSREKKERFSLILESASTNQTSMYLCASSSGGAGSGANVLTFGAGSRLTVL.

The chain carries TRBV5-1 and TRBJ2-5, with D maybe TRBD1 (7 bases). The CDR3 is 15 amino acids. Germline lookup yields CDR1 SGHRS and CDR2 YFSETQ. Trimming cost V 4 bases and J 4 bases, with 17 bases left between them. The CDR3 loop reads CASSRTGDSGETQYF. The CDR3 bases are TGCGCCAGCAGCAGAACAGGGGACTCTGGAGAGACCCAGTACTTC.

This clone was found a few times. This chain's CDR3 is CASSEVGQGITAQHF. For the CDR3, the DNA is TGTGCCAGCAGTGAAGTGGGACAGGGAATTACGGCCCAGCATTTT. This rearrangement joins TRBV6-4 to TRBJ1-5; 9 bases align to TRBD1. Per the germline V gene, CDR1 is MRHNA and CDR2 is SNTAGT. The ends lost 3 bases at V and 11 bases at J; junction bases unmatched: 11. The CDR3 runs to 15 residues.

The chain combines TRBV7-3 with TRBJ1-1; TRBD1 might be the D (5 bases). V was pared by 1 base and J by 4 bases, with 13 bases between. The CDR3 loop spans 15 amino acids. From germline, CDR1 is SGHTA and CDR2 FQGTGA. The CDR3 region is CASSLIRGGFTEAFF. DNA of the CDR3: TGTGCCAGCAGCTTAATACGCGGGGGGTTCACTGAAGCTTTCTTT.

As DNA, the CDR3 is TGTGCCAGCAGCCTAAACCCGACGTCACCCCTCCACTTT. Translation gives CASSLNPTSPLHF. J is TRBJ1-6 and V is TRBV7-2; no clear D gene. The ends were cut back, 5 bases at V and 10 bases at J, with 12 bases in the middle. Germline V gene sequence: CDR1 SGHTA, CDR2 FQGNSA. The CDR3 spans 13 residues.

The chain has TRBV10-2 and TRBJ2-7; 7 bases map to TRBD1. CDR1 and CDR2 (germline): WSHSY, SAAADI. The CDR3 is 14 residues long. J gave up 1 base and V 6 bases, and 6 bases lay outside the gene matches. CDR3 residues: CASSKTGNSYEQYV. CDR3 DNA: TGCGCCAGCAGCAAGACAGGGAATTCCTACGAGCAGTACGTC.

The J gene is TRBJ2-2, the V gene TRBV4-3, with 10 bases that match TRBD2. CDR3 size: 16 residues. From germline, CDR1 is LGHNA and CDR2 YSLEER. With 0 bases clipped from V and 7 bases from J, the junction kept 5 bases outside the gene matches. The chain's CDR3 is CASSQEPSGGIGELFF. The CDR3 nucleotides are TGCGCCAGCAGCCAAGAGCCTAGCGGGGGTATCGGGGAGCTGTTTTTT.

This sequence joins TRBV6-2 or TRBV6-3 and TRBJ2-5; 10 nucleotides agree with TRBD2. After removal of 4 bases from V and 1 base from J, the junction contained 3 bases not matched to a gene. The CDR3 spans 15 residues. Germline V gene data show CDR1 as MNHEY and CDR2 as SVGEGT. In DNA, the CDR3 is TGTGCCAGCAGTTCAGCGGGAGGGGCCCAAGAGACCCAGTACTTC. It yields the protein CASSSAGGAQETQYF.